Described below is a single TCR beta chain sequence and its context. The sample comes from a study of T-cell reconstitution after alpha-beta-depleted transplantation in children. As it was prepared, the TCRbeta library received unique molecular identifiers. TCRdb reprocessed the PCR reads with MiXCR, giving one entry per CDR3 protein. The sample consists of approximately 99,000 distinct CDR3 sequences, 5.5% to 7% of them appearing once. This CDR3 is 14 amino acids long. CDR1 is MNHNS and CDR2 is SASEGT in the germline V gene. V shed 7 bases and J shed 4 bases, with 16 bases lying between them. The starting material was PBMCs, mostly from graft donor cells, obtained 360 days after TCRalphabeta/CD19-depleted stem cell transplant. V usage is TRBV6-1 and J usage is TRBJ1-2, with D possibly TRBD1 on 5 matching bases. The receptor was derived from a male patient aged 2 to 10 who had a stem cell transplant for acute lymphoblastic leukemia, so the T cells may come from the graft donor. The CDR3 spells CASKASPGGYGYTF. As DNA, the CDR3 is TGTGCCAGCAAAGCCTCGCCCGGGGGCTATGGCTACACCTTC.